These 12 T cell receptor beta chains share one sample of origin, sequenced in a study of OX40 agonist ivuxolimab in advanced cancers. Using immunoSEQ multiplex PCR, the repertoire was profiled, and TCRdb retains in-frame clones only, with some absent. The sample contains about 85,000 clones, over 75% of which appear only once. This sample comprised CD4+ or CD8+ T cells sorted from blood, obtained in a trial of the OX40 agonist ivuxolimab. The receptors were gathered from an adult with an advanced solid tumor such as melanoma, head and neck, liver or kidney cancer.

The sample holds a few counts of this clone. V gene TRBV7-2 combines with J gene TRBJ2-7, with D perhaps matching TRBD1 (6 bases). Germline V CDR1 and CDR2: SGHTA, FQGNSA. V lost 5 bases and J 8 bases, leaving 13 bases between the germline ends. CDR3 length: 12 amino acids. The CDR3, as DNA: TGTGCCAGCAGCCCCACAGGGAGTCAGCAGTACTTC. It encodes CASSPTGSQQYF.

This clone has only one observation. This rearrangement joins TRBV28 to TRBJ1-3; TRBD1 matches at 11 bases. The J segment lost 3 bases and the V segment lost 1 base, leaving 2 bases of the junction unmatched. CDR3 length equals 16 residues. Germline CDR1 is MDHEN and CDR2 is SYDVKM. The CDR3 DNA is TGTGCCAGCAGTTTATACGGGACAGGGGGTGGAAACACCATATATTTT. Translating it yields CASSLYGTGGGNTIYF.

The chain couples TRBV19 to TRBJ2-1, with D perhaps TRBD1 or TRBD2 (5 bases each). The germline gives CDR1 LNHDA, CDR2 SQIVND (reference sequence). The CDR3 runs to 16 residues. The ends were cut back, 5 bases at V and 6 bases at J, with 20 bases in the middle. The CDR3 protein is CASSPSGGFTGNEQFF. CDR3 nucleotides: TGTGCCAGTAGTCCTTCCGGAGGATTTACAGGCAATGAGCAGTTCTTC.

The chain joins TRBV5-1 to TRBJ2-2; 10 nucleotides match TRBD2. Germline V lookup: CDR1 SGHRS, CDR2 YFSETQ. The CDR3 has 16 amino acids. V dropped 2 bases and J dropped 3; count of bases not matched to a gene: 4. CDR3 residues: CASSFGSGRYTGELFF. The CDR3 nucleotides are TGCGCCAGCAGCTTCGGTAGCGGGAGGTACACCGGGGAGCTGTTTTTT.

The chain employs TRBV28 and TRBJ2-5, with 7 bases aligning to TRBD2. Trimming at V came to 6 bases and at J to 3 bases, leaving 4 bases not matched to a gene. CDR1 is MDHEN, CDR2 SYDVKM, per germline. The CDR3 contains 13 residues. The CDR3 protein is CASSVGLEETQYF. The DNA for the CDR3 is TGTGCCAGCAGCGTAGGACTAGAAGAGACCCAGTACTTC.

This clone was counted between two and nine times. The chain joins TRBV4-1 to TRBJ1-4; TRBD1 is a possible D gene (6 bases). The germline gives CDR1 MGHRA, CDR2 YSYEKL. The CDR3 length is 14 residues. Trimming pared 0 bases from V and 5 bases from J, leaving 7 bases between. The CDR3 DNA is TGCGCCAGCAGCCAAGAGAGGGGGAATGAAAAACTGTTTTTT. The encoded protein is CASSQERGNEKLFF.

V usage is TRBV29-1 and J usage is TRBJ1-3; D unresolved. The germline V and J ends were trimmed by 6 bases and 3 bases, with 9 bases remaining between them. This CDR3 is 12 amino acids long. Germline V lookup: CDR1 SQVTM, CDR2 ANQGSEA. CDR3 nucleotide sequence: TGCAGCGTGAGGGTGGATGGAAACACCATATATTTT. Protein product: CSVRVDGNTIYF.

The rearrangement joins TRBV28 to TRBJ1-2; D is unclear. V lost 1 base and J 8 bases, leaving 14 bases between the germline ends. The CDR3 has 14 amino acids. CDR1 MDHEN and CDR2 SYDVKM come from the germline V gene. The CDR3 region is CASSLLGNHWGYTF. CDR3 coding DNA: TGTGCCAGCAGTTTATTGGGGAACCACTGGGGCTACACCTTC.

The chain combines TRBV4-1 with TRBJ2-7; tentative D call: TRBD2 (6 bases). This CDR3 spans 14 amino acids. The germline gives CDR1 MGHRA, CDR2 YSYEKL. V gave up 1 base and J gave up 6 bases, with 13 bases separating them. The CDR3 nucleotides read TGCGCCAGCAGCCAAGTAGACACTAGCTCCGAGCAGTACTTC. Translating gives CASSQVDTSSEQYF.

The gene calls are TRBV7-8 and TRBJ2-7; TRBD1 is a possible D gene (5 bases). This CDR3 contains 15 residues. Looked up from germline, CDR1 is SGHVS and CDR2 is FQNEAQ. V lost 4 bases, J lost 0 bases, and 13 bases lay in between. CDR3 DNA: TGTGCCAGCAGCTCAACCCTTAGGGGCTCCTACGAGCAGTACTTC. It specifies CASSSTLRGSYEQYF.

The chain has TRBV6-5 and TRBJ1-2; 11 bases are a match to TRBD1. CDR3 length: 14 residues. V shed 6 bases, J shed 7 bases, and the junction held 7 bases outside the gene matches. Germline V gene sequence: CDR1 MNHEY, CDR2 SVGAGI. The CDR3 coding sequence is TGTGCCAGCAGCCCACATGGACAGGGGGCTGGCTACACCTTC. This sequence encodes CASSPHGQGAGYTF.

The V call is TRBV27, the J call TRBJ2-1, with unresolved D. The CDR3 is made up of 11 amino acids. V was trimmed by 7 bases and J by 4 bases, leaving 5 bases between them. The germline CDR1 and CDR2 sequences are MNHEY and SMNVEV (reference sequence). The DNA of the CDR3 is TGTGCCAGCAAGGTTTACAATGAGCAGTTCTTC. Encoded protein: CASKVYNEQFF.